The entry below gives a single TCR beta chain sequence along with its context. Clones were sequenced by immunoSEQ multiplex PCR, and TCRdb holds only the in-frame ones, with some missing. The sample has about 80,000 clones, roughly four fifths seen once; the top ten hold about a fifth. The sample belongs to a study of blood T cell repertoires in COVID-19. Study in general: Samples of COVID-19 (acute and convalescent) were obtained from the United States, Italy and Spain. Sample material is recorded as cDNA or gDNA derived from T cells, B-cell-depleted T cells, or PBMCs.

The CDR3 loop spans 14 amino acids. Looked up from germline, CDR1 is LNHNV and CDR2 is YYDKDF (reference sequence). With 2 bases removed from V and 4 bases from J, the gap between germline ends came to 10 bases. The gene calls are TRBV15 and TRBJ2-3, with D unresolved. This receptor was obtained from a human donor in a cohort sampled during active COVID-19. Sequenced input: peripheral blood. The CDR3 region has the DNA TGTGCCACCAGCAGAAGATTAGTTGCAGATACGCAGTATTTT. Its protein product is CATSRRLVADTQYF.